This T cell receptor beta chain was identified during a study of read filtering for tumor transcriptome and immune sequencing. As for the study in general: After DNase treatment, RNA was made into whole-transcriptome libraries. Study-level findings and limits: About four fifths of IR-seq clonotypes had a single read, yet these held roughly 3.8% of reads. Sorted CD138-negative bone marrow cells were not purified T cells.

From about 400 ng of RNA, a library with molecular barcoded alpha/delta and beta/gamma adaptors was made. TCRdb reanalysed the reads using MiXCR and keeps one entry per CDR3 protein. This table has about 28,000 distinct CDR3 sequences, roughly 14% appearing once. Sampling of bone marrow took place during active disease in every patient. The CDR3 totals 12 residues. V lost 4 bases to trimming and J lost 5 bases; unmatched junction nucleotides: 1. Germline CDR1 is MNHEY and CDR2 is SVGAGI. In its sample, this clonotype was seen many times. The antigen remains unidentified. The chain has TRBV6-5 and TRBJ2-7, with 8 bases aligning to TRBD1. This clonotype originated in a donor older than 35 with multiple myeloma. Material for sequencing was a population of CD138-negative cells sorted from bone marrow. The CDR3 DNA follows: TGTGCCAGCAGTTCGACAGGGGACGAGCAGTACTTC. It codes for CASSSTGDEQYF.